One sample yielded the 30 T cell receptor beta chains listed below, sequenced in a study of CD8+ T cells in alopecia areata. Treatment meaning: oral pan-JAK inhibitor, 5-10 mg twice daily. cDNA serving as the sequencing template came from extracted, reverse transcribed RNA. Only in-frame clones appear in the TCRdb table, and some are missing; sequencing was by immunoSEQ multiplex PCR. The repertoire holds approximately 100,000 clones, with 85% to 90% as singletons. This specimen was CD8+ T cells sorted from blood, taken at approximately week 30, from a patient treated with tofacitinib. Receptor source: a human donor with alopecia areata.

The chain combines TRBV14 with TRBJ2-7; D uncertain. Germline assignment: CDR1 SGHDN and CDR2 FVKESK. The ends were cut back, 4 bases at V and 6 bases at J, with 10 bases in the middle. CDR3 length: 12 residues. The CDR3 sequence is CASSPQPGEQYF. CDR3 nucleotides: TGTGCCAGCAGCCCACAGCCGGGCGAGCAGTACTTC.

This rearrangement joins TRBV29-1 to TRBJ2-7; possibly TRBD1 or TRBD2 for D (5 bases each). The V end was cut by 2 bases, the J end by 1 base, with 12 bases between. This CDR3 has 14 residues. Germline CDR1 is SQVTM and CDR2 is ANQGSEA. CDR3 in DNA: TGCAGCGTTGAAATCGGGACGTCGTCCTACGAGCAGTACTTC. This codes for CSVEIGTSSYEQYF.

V is TRBV5-1 and J is TRBJ2-7; TRBD1 matches at 11 bases. V lost 4 bases to trimming and J lost 5 bases; unmatched junction nucleotides: 5. CDR1 is SGHRS and CDR2 is YFSETQ in the germline V gene. This CDR3 comprises 14 residues. The CDR3 sequence: CASSPGTGGHEQYF. CDR3 bases: TGCGCCAGCAGCCCAGGGACAGGGGGACACGAGCAGTACTTC.

The J gene is TRBJ2-1, the V gene TRBV9; 7 bases align to TRBD2. The V and J ends lost 0 bases and 8 bases, in that order; junction bases with no gene match: 8. This CDR3 region has 15 residues. Germline lookup yields CDR1 SGDLS and CDR2 YYNGEE. CDR3 bases: TGTGCCAGCAGCGTAGCTTCAGGCGGGGGAGATGAGCAGTTCTTC. As protein: CASSVASGGGDEQFF.

The CDR3 spells CASSFGTNAGELFF. The CDR3 nucleotides read TGTGCCAGCAGTTTCGGAACTAACGCCGGGGAGCTGTTTTTT. V and J are TRBV27 and TRBJ2-2; D is uncertain. This CDR3 has 14 residues. The germline V gene has CDR1 MNHEY and CDR2 SMNVEV (reference sequence). The V gene lost 3 bases and the J gene lost 6 bases, with 11 bases spanning the gap.

This chain uses TRBV13 with TRBJ1-2; a possible D gene is TRBD1 (6 bases). Trimming removed 5 bases at V and 2 bases at J, with 9 bases between. This CDR3 region has 13 residues. The germline gives CDR1 PRHDT, CDR2 FYEKMQ (reference sequence). CDR3: CASSEGQNYGYTF. As DNA, the CDR3 is TGTGCCAGCAGCGAAGGACAGAACTATGGCTACACCTTC. The full variable domain, with the rest looked up from reference TRBV13 and TRBJ1-2, is AAGVIQSPRHLIKEKRETATLKCYPIPRHDTVYWYQQGPGQDPQFLISFYEKMQSDKGSIPDRFSAQQFSDYHSELNMSSLELGDSALYFCASSEGQNYGYTFGSGTRLTVV.

This clone was recorded a few times. The rearrangement joins TRBV19 to TRBJ1-1, with D uncertain. The V end was cut by 3 bases, the J end by 6 bases, with 11 bases between. The CDR3 is 13 amino acids. Germline V lookup: CDR1 LNHDA, CDR2 SQIVND (reference sequence). CDR3 sequence reads: CASSITHLAEAFF. CDR3 coding DNA: TGTGCCAGTAGTATTACTCACCTCGCTGAAGCTTTCTTT.

This chain joins TRBV7-2 and TRBJ2-3, with TRBD1 matching 7 bases. J was trimmed by 3 bases and V by 5 bases; bases with no gene match: 5. Germline V CDR1 and CDR2: SGHTA, FQGNSA. The CDR3 sequence is 14 residues long. The DNA of the CDR3 is TGTGCCAGCAGCCCTTGGACAGGAACAGATACGCAGTATTTT. Protein sequence: CASSPWTGTDTQYF.

This rearrangement joins TRBV5-4 to TRBJ2-1, with TRBD2 matching 11 bases. The CDR3 consists of 16 residues. J was trimmed by 6 bases and V by 4 bases; bases with no gene match: 9. In germline, CDR1 is SGHNT, CDR2 YYREEE (reference sequence). CDR3 DNA: TGTGCCAGCAGCCCCCCGACTAGCGGGACGGGCAATGAGCAGTTCTTC. Translating gives CASSPPTSGTGNEQFF. The variable domain in full, completed from reference TRBV5-4 and TRBJ2-1, reads ETGVTQSPTHLIKTRGQQVTLRCSSQSGHNTVSWYQQALGQGPQFIFQYYREEENGRGNFPPRFSGLQFPNYSSELNVNALELDDSALYLCASSPPTSGTGNEQFFGPGTRLTVL.

J is TRBJ1-2 and V is TRBV4-1, with a weak D call TRBD1 (6 bases). CDR3 length equals 15 residues. V lost 4 bases and J lost 3, with 15 bases in between. Germline CDR1 reads MGHRA; CDR2 reads YSYEKL. CDR3 sequence reads: CASSRSGEDDYGYTF. For the CDR3, the DNA is TGCGCCAGCAGCCGCTCAGGGGAAGATGACTATGGCTACACCTTC.

The V and J genes are TRBV25-1 and TRBJ2-5; D gene uncertain. CDR1 is MGHDK and CDR2 is SYGVNS in the germline V gene. The CDR3 is made up of 11 amino acids. Trimming removed 4 bases from V and 5 bases from J, with 5 bases in between. Here the CDR3 DNA reads TGTGCCAGCAGTGTTGGGGAGACCCAGTACTTC. Translated, it gives CASSVGETQYF.

The genes are TRBV27 and TRBJ2-3; D might be TRBD1 (6 bases). The CDR3 has 16 amino acids. Between the trimmed V and J ends, which lost 0 bases and 2 bases, there was a span of 12 bases. Germline lookup yields CDR1 MNHEY and CDR2 SMNVEV (reference sequence). DNA for the CDR3: TGTGCCAGCAGTTTATCCCTCCAGGGGACCACAGATACGCAGTATTTT. It is translated as CASSLSLQGTTDTQYF.

This chain joins TRBV12-5 and TRBJ2-1, with 8 bases lining up with TRBD2. The CDR3 extends over 18 amino acids. Germline CDR1 reads LGHNT; CDR2 reads FRNRAP. The J segment lost 1 base and the V segment lost 2 bases, leaving 10 bases of the junction unmatched. The DNA of the CDR3 is TGTGCTAGTGGTTTGCCAGGACTAGCCAGGGCGTCCTACAATGAGCAGTTCTTC. Amino acids: CASGLPGLARASYNEQFF.

J is TRBJ2-5 and V is TRBV5-4, with 7 bases identical to TRBD1. Germline V gene sequence: CDR1 SGHNT, CDR2 YYREEE (reference sequence). This CDR3 is 12 amino acids long. J gave up 11 bases and V 5 bases, and 9 bases lay outside the gene matches. CDR3 region: CASSSGTAQQYF. CDR3 DNA: TGTGCCAGCAGTTCCGGGACAGCGCAGCAGTACTTC.

V and J are TRBV6-1 and TRBJ2-7; weak D call: TRBD1 (5 bases). This CDR3 comprises 17 residues. Trimming left V 2 bases short and J 0 bases short, with 17 bases between. Per the germline V gene, CDR1 is MNHNS and CDR2 is SASEGT. The CDR3 reads CASSELGAPLTSYEQYF. The CDR3 coding sequence is TGTGCCAGCAGTGAACTAGGGGCCCCTTTAACCTCCTACGAGCAGTACTTC.

The V and J genes are TRBV29-1 and TRBJ2-7; TRBD1 matches at 8 bases. The CDR3 contains 13 residues. The germline gives CDR1 SQVTM, CDR2 ANQGSEA. V shed 8 bases and J 1 base; nucleotides not matched to a gene: 7. Here the CDR3 reads CSTATGDSYEQYF. The CDR3 DNA reads as TGCAGCACGGCGACAGGGGATTCCTACGAGCAGTACTTC.

The V and J genes are TRBV19 and TRBJ1-1; 11 bases agree with TRBD1. J lost 3 bases, V lost 7 bases, and 4 bases had no gene match. The CDR3 spans 14 residues. Germline CDR1 LNHDA, CDR2 SQIVND (reference sequence). CDR3 protein: CASTTGQGDTEAFF. The CDR3 DNA reads TGTGCCAGTACTACGGGACAGGGGGACACTGAAGCTTTCTTT. Complete variable domain (other parts from reference TRBV19 and TRBJ1-1): DGGITQSPKYLFRKEGQNVTLSCEQNLNHDAMYWYRQDPGQGLRLIYYSQIVNDFQKGDIAEGYSVSREKKESFPLTVTSAQKNPTAFYLCASTTGQGDTEAFFGQGTRLTVV.

The J gene is TRBJ1-1, the V gene TRBV28, with D maybe TRBD1 (6 bases). The CDR3 totals 12 residues. Germline V gene data show CDR1 as MDHEN and CDR2 as SYDVKM. Between the trimmed V and J ends, which lost 3 bases and 11 bases, there was a span of 13 bases. DNA of the CDR3: TGTGCCAGCAGTTTTGGGACATTGGAGGCTTTCTTT. Translating it yields CASSFGTLEAFF.

The rearrangement links TRBV6-6 to TRBJ1-1, with D uncertain. The CDR3 is 11 residues long. Trimming stripped 2 bases from V and 6 bases from J, with 4 bases between. Germline V gives CDR1 MNHNY, CDR2 SVGAGI (reference sequence). CDR3 nucleotide sequence: TGTGCCAGCAGTTACCTCGCTGAAGCTTTCTTT. Amino acids: CASSYLAEAFF.

This clone appeared once. The chain employs TRBV20-1 and TRBJ2-2; D remains ambiguous. V gave up 6 bases and J gave up 3 bases, with 5 bases separating them. Germline lookup yields CDR1 DFQATT and CDR2 SNEGSKA (reference sequence). CDR3 length: 11 residues. The CDR3, as DNA: TGCAGTGCGGTATACACCGGGGAGCTGTTTTTT. It yields the protein CSAVYTGELFF.

This sequence joins TRBV14 and TRBJ2-6; D is possibly TRBD1 (5 bases). V shed 3 bases and J shed 4 bases, with 10 bases lying between them. CDR3 length: 15 amino acids. The germline V gene has CDR1 SGHDN and CDR2 FVKESK. For the CDR3, the DNA is TGTGCCAGCAGCCATCAGGGAACCGGGGCCAACGTCCTGACTTTC. Protein sequence: CASSHQGTGANVLTF.

With regard to this clone: Its ends do not fully match the called genes, so a read error is possible. The V and J genes are TRBV7-9 and TRBJ2-1, with D maybe TRBD2 (6 bases). Germline V gives CDR1 SEHNR, CDR2 FQNEAQ (reference sequence). The CDR3 is made up of 11 amino acids. CDR3 DNA: TGTGCCAGCAGCCCGGGACTCTCGGAGGTCTTC. This codes for CASSPGLSEVF.

CDR3 bases: TGTGCCAGCAGGGCCCCCACCGGGGAGCTGTTTTTT. Translated, it gives CASRAPTGELFF. V gene TRBV27 combines with J gene TRBJ2-2; D is ambiguous. The CDR3 loop spans 12 amino acids. The V and J ends lost 6 bases and 4 bases respectively, with 6 bases between them. Germline CDR1 and CDR2: MNHEY and SMNVEV (reference sequence).

The rearrangement joins TRBV9 to TRBJ2-7; no clear D. CDR3 length: 13 residues. The V end lost 3 bases, the J end lost 6 bases, and 13 bases lay between the germline ends. The germline gives CDR1 SGDLS, CDR2 YYNGEE. The CDR3 here is CASSGSNSFEQYF. The CDR3 DNA sequence: TGTGCCAGCAGCGGATCTAACTCTTTCGAGCAGTACTTC. Full variable domain (remainder filled in from reference TRBV9 and TRBJ2-7): DSGVTQTPKHLITATGQRVTLRCSPRSGDLSVYWYQQSLDQGLQFLIQYYNGEERAKGNILERFSAQQFPDLHSELNLSSLELGDSALYFCASSGSNSFEQYFGPGTRLTVT.

The chain is built from TRBV23-1 and TRBJ2-7; 9 bases map to TRBD1. TRBV23-1 is an open reading frame whose function is uncertain. The CDR3 length is 18 residues. The V and J ends lost 3 bases and 1 base, in that order; junction bases with no gene match: 13. The CDR3 DNA follows: TGCGCCAGCAGTCAGAAACCCCGGTGGGACAGGGTTTCCTACGAGCAGTACTTC. It encodes CASSQKPRWDRVSYEQYF.

This rearrangement joins TRBV9 to TRBJ2-3; D is uncertain. Per the germline V gene, CDR1 is SGDLS and CDR2 is YYNGEE. This CDR3 region has 15 residues. Trimming removed 4 bases at V and 0 bases at J, with 12 bases between. The CDR3 sequence is CASSSEPGSTDTQYF. CDR3 nucleotides: TGTGCCAGCAGCTCCGAGCCGGGTAGCACAGATACGCAGTATTTT.

V usage is TRBV9 and J usage is TRBJ2-7, with 7 bases lining up with TRBD1. CDR1 SGDLS and CDR2 YYNGEE come from the germline V gene. The CDR3 contains 16 residues. V lost 3 bases, J lost 5 bases, and 14 bases stayed unmatched. Written as DNA, the CDR3 is TGTGCCAGCAGCGCCCTACACAGGGGTGAAATCCACGAGCAGTACTTC. This sequence encodes CASSALHRGEIHEQYF.

The chain couples TRBV13 to TRBJ2-1; perhaps TRBD1 as D (5 bases). This CDR3 has 14 residues. V was pared by 2 bases and J by 5 bases, with 10 bases between. CDR1 is PRHDT and CDR2 is FYEKMQ in the germline V gene (reference sequence). The DNA of the CDR3 is TGTGCCAGCAGCTTATCAGGGTTCGACAATGAGCAGTTCTTC. This translates into CASSLSGFDNEQFF. The entire variable domain, with the rest obtained from reference TRBV13 and TRBJ2-1, is as follows: AAGVIQSPRHLIKEKRETATLKCYPIPRHDTVYWYQQGPGQDPQFLISFYEKMQSDKGSIPDRFSAQQFSDYHSELNMSSLELGDSALYFCASSLSGFDNEQFFGPGTRLTVL.

The J gene is TRBJ1-1, the V gene TRBV18, with 8 bases that match TRBD1. With 6 bases clipped from V and 8 bases from J, the junction kept 5 bases outside the gene matches. This CDR3 comprises 12 residues. Germline V CDR1 and CDR2: KGHSH, LQKENI. The CDR3 DNA is TGTGCCAGCTCTCAGGGACAGGACGAAGCTTTCTTT. This gives the protein CASSQGQDEAFF.

The chain combines TRBV29-1 with TRBJ2-1; 7 bases agree with TRBD1. CDR1 and CDR2 from the germline V gene are SQVTM and ANQGSEA. The CDR3 has 16 amino acids. V shed 3 bases, J shed 0 bases, and the junction held 8 bases outside the gene matches. This chain's CDR3 is CSVEGRQGSSYNEQFF. CDR3 DNA sequence: TGCAGCGTTGAGGGGAGACAGGGAAGCTCCTACAATGAGCAGTTCTTC.